One and the same sample provided the 15 T cell receptor beta chains below, sequenced in a study of T cells expressing NK-cell markers. TCRdb re-called the 5' RACE reads, yielding one record per CDR3 amino acid sequence without DNA. The sample table includes about 180,000 distinct CDR3 sequences. Sequencing was performed on blood T cells: a sorted CD56 or NKG2C T cell subset, CD4+ or CD8+ T cells, or bulk PBMC T cells (not recorded which). Receptors originate from a woman aged 18 to 75 in good health.

V and J are TRBV5-6 and TRBJ2-1; TCRdb's D call, TRBD1, is unchecked because there is no DNA. In germline, CDR1 is SGHDT, CDR2 YYEEEE. The CDR3 sequence is 14 residues long. CDR3: CASSLGGQPNEQFF.

V gene TRBV25-1 combines with J gene TRBJ1-1; there is no DNA to check the TCRdb D call of TRBD1. The CDR3 spans 16 residues. Germline CDR1 is MGHDK and CDR2 is SYGVNS. The CDR3: CASTVLGGLGDTEAFF. Full variable domain (rest looked up from reference TRBV25-1 and TRBJ1-1): EADIYQTPRYLVIGTGKKITLECSQTMGHDKMYWYQQDPGMELHLIHYSYGVNSTEKGDLSSESTVSRIRTEHFPLTLESARPSHTSQYLCASTVLGGLGDTEAFFGQGTRLTVV.

V and J are TRBV20-1 and TRBJ2-6; TCRdb's assignment of TRBD1 cannot be checked, as there is no DNA. Per the germline V gene, CDR1 is DFQATT and CDR2 is SNEGSKA (reference sequence). The CDR3 loop spans 17 amino acids. The CDR3 region is CSASGRGTHSGANVLTF.

The gene calls are TRBV15 and TRBJ1-1. CDR1 is LNHNV and CDR2 is YYDKDF in the germline V gene (reference sequence). This CDR3 has 12 amino acids. This CDR3 reads CATSRDWGEAFF.

CDR3: CASSLGGTASYEQYF. This chain connects TRBV4-1 to TRBJ2-7; TCRdb outputs TRBD1, but without DNA this stays unchecked. The CDR3 contains 15 residues. Germline loops: CDR1 MGHRA, CDR2 YSYEKL.

J is TRBJ1-2 and V is TRBV12-3 or TRBV12-4; checking the TCRdb D call of TRBD1 is not possible without DNA. This CDR3 is 15 amino acids long. CDR3 in amino acids: CASSLVGAGGYGYTF.

This chain uses TRBV10-3 with TRBJ2-7; TCRdb's D call of TRBD1 is untestable without DNA. The CDR3 contains 15 residues. Germline CDR1 reads ENHRY; CDR2 reads SYGVKD. CDR3 amino acids: CAMSNEGQEQYEQYF.

The CDR3 here is CASSLGQGIPGELFF. The V gene is TRBV2, the J gene TRBJ2-2; with no DNA, the TCRdb D assignment of TRBD1 cannot be verified. The CDR3 is 15 residues long. Germline lookup yields CDR1 SNHLY and CDR2 FYNNEI.

The rearrangement joins TRBV4-1 to TRBJ2-7. Looked up from germline, CDR1 is MGHRA and CDR2 is YSYEKL. The CDR3 spans 13 residues. CDR3 in amino acids: CASSVGANYEQYF.

The chain combines TRBV11-2 with TRBJ1-2; TCRdb's assignment of TRBD1 cannot be checked, as there is no DNA. From germline, CDR1 is SGHAT and CDR2 FQNNGV. The CDR3 contains 16 residues. CDR3 sequence reads: CASSRDGQIDGYGYTF.

The CDR3 loop is CASSAGHTSSGANVLTF. V usage is TRBV5-1 and J usage is TRBJ2-6; TCRdb outputs TRBD1, but without DNA this stays unchecked. Germline V CDR1 and CDR2: SGHRS, YFSETQ. CDR3 length: 17 amino acids.

This sequence joins TRBV5-1 and TRBJ2-2; the TCRdb D gene call, TRBD2, has no DNA to confirm it. CDR1 and CDR2 from the germline V gene are SGHRS and YFSETQ. This CDR3 comprises 17 residues. The CDR3 region is CASSYTGLAGDTGELFF.

The chain has TRBV28 and TRBJ2-5; without DNA, the TCRdb call of TRBD1 cannot be checked. The germline V gene has CDR1 MDHEN and CDR2 SYDVKM. The CDR3 spans 14 residues. CDR3 sequence reads: CASTWGASSKTQYF.

CDR3 sequence reads: CASSVGGGSAGANVLTF. The V gene is TRBV2, the J gene TRBJ2-6; the D call from TCRdb, TRBD2, cannot be confirmed without DNA. The CDR3 loop spans 17 amino acids. CDR1 is SNHLY, CDR2 FYNNEI, per germline.

The gene calls are TRBV5-1 and TRBJ2-1; lacking DNA, the TRBD2 call made by TCRdb goes unchecked. The germline V gene encodes CDR1 SGHRS and CDR2 YFSETQ. This CDR3 spans 18 amino acids. CDR3 region: CASSLAGIAGGGYNEQFF.